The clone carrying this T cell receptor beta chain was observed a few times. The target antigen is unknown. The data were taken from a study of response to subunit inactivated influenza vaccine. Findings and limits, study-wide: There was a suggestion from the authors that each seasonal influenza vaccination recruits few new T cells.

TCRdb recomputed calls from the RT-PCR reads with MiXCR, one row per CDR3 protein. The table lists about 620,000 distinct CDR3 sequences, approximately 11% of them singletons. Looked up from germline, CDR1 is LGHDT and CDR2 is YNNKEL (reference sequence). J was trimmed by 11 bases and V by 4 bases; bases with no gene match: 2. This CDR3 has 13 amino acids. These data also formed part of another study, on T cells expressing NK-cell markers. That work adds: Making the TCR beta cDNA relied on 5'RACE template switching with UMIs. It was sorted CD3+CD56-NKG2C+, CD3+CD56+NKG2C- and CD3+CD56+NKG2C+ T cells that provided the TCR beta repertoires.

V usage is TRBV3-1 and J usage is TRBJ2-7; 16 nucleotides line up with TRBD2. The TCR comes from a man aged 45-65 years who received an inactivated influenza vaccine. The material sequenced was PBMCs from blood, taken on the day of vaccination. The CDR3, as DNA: TGTGCCAGCAGCCCCGGGACTAGCGGGGGGGAGTACTTC. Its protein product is CASSPGTSGGEYF.